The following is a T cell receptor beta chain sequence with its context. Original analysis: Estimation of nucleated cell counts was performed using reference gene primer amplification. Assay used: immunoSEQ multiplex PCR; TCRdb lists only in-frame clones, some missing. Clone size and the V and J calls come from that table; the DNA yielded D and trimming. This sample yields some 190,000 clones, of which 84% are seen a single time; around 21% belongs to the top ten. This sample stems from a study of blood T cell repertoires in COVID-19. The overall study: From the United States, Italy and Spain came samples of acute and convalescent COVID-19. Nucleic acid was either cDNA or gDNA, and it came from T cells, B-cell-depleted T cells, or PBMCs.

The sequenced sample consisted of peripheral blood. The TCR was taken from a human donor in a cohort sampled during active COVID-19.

Here the CDR3 DNA reads TGTGCCATCAGTACAGGGGGCGGCAATTCACCCCTCCACTTT. Protein: CAISTGGGNSPLHF. The J gene is TRBJ1-6, the V gene TRBV10-3; 9 bases line up with TRBD1. The germline CDR1 and CDR2 sequences are ENHRY and SYGVKD. The CDR3 has 14 residues. Germline trimming cut 5 bases from V and 7 bases from J; bases unmatched to any gene: 3.